This T cell receptor beta chain was observed in a study of cytomegalovirus exposure and HLA in healthy donors. Whole-study findings and limits: According to an earlier analysis, most TCR beta V segments yielded productive rearrangements about 90% or about 30% of the time. V- and J-gene trimming in TCR beta was tied to a missense DCLRE1C variant by an analysis performed later.

V lost 1 base to trimming and J lost 6 bases, with 9 bases between them. Germline V gene sequence: CDR1 SGHDN, CDR2 FVKESK. The length of the CDR3 is 14 residues. Primers: 60 Vbeta forward and 13 Jbeta reverse. TCRdb keeps only in-frame clones here, not all; method: immunoSEQ multiplex PCR. This repertoire shows roughly 110,000 clones, about 85% found once; its top ten account for approximately 2%. In regard to this clone: What it recognizes is unknown.

V gene TRBV14 combines with J gene TRBJ2-2; unclear D gene. The receptor comes from a young man in good health and CMV-seronegative. What was sequenced was PBMCs. CDR3: CASSQVGDPGELFF. Here the CDR3 DNA reads TGTGCCAGCAGCCAAGTCGGTGATCCCGGGGAGCTGTTTTTT.